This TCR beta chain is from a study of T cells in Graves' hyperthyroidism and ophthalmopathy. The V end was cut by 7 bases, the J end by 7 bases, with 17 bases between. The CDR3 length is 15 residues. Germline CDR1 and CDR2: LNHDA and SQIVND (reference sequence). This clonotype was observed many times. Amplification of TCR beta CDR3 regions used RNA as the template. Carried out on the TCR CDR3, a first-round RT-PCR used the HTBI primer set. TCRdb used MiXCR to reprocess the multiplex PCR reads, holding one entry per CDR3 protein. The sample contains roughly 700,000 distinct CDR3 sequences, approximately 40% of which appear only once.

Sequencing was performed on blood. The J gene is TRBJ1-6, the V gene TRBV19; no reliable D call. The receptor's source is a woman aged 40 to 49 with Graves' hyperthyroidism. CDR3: CASTIRGVENSPLHF. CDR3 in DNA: TGTGCCAGTACGATCCGAGGAGTAGAGAATTCACCCCTCCACTTT. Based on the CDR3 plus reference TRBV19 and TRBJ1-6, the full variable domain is DGGITQSPKYLFRKEGQNVTLSCEQNLNHDAMYWYRQDPGQGLRLIYYSQIVNDFQKGDIAEGYSVSREKKESFPLTVTSAQKNPTAFYLCASTIRGVENSPLHFGNGTRLTVT.